The sequence of this T cell receptor beta chain was determined in a study of T-cell reconstitution after alpha-beta-depleted transplantation in children. General study findings and limits: Hyperexpanded clones declined; after one year, newly produced T cells mostly supplied diversity. There were reportedly several hundred expanded graft clones from which alpha-beta T cells came about two months after transplant.

Preparation of the TCRbeta library was carried out with unique molecular identifiers. TCRdb redid the calling of the PCR reads with MiXCR, one entry per CDR3 protein. The table has about 8,700 distinct CDR3 sequences, approximately 14% seen once; the top ten hold approximately 55%. This clonotype was seen ten or more times. The antigen remains unidentified. The CDR3 length is 14 residues. CDR1 is LGHDT and CDR2 is YNNKEL in the germline V gene (reference sequence). V was cut by 3 bases and J by 7 bases, with 13 bases left in between. The source material was PBMCs, mostly from graft donor cells, sampled 60 days after TCRalphabeta/CD19-depleted stem cell transplant. The clonotype was recovered from a male patient younger than 18 who had a stem cell transplant for acute lymphoblastic leukemia, so the T cells may come from the graft donor. The chain is built from TRBV3-1 and TRBJ1-5; the D gene is possibly TRBD1 (6 bases). The CDR3 DNA is TGTGCCAGCAGCCATTTTGCCAGGGGCCAGCCCCAGCATTTT. Translated, it gives CASSHFARGQPQHF.